The 20 T cell receptor beta chains below come from one sample, sequenced in a study of early T cells in non-severe SARS-CoV-2 infection (dated by TCRdb to the early 2020s). The protocol used for the library was 5' RACE. TCRdb names NextSeq 500 as the instrument used. Using fastp trimming at Q25 and MiXCR clonotype assembly, TCRdb reanalyzed the public sequencing data and kept in-frame beta chains. Entries that share a CDR3 protein sequence are merged under the most common genes and DNA. This sample has some 50,000 distinct CDR3 sequences in its table, and around 8.4% of those were observed once. The ten largest clones add up to 4% to 4.5% of the sample. Sequences were obtained from whole blood. The receptors were sampled from an adult who was a healthcare worker with PCR-confirmed SARS-CoV-2 infection or an uninfected control (not recorded which).

This clonotype was recorded many times. The rearrangement links TRBV10-3 to TRBJ1-3; D is undetermined. Germline CDR1 ENHRY, CDR2 SYGVKD. The V gene lost 0 bases and the J gene lost 8 bases, with 5 bases spanning the gap. The CDR3 sequence is 12 residues long. CDR3 coding DNA: TGTGCCATCAGTGAGTCAACGGACACCATATATTTT. Its translation is CAISESTDTIYF.

By share of the sample, this clonotype is medium-sized. The V call is TRBV5-5, the J call TRBJ1-6; 9 bases map to TRBD1. The CDR3 is 16 amino acids. Germline V gives CDR1 SGHKS, CDR2 YYEKEE (reference sequence). After removal of 2 bases from V and 7 bases from J, the junction contained 7 bases not matched to a gene. This CDR3 is CASSFLAGQGNSPLHF. CDR3 DNA sequence: TGTGCCAGCAGCTTTTTAGCCGGACAGGGGAATTCACCCCTCCACTTT.

This clonotype was counted at least ten times. The rearrangement uses TRBV20-1 and TRBJ1-5; D not resolved. The CDR3 consists of 13 residues. Deletions cut 1 base from V and 3 bases from J, with 7 bases between. Germline values: CDR1 DFQATT, CDR2 SNEGSKA (reference sequence). DNA for the CDR3: TGCAGTGCTAGAGGGATAAACAATCAGCCCCAGCATTTT. As protein: CSARGINNQPQHF.

This clonotype was found many times. The chain is built from TRBV28 and TRBJ1-6, with a tentative D call TRBD1 (6 bases). Germline assignment: CDR1 MDHEN and CDR2 SYDVKM. V lost 3 bases to trimming and J lost 14 bases, with 17 bases between them. The CDR3 is made up of 14 amino acids. The CDR3 DNA is TGTGCCAGCAGTTTCGGGCGGAGGGGGGCTGCCCTCCACTTT. Translated: CASSFGRRGAALHF.

This clonotype was observed a handful of times. This chain links TRBV9 with TRBJ2-3; D uncertain. V was shortened by 0 bases and J by 2 bases, with 10 bases between the two germline ends. The CDR3 is 15 amino acids. CDR1 and CDR2 from the germline V gene are SGDLS and YYNGEE. The CDR3 DNA follows: TGTGCCAGCAGCGTAGCTGGAACAGTCACAGATACGCAGTATTTT. Translating gives CASSVAGTVTDTQYF.

There are many counts of this clonotype. The chain recombines TRBV18 with TRBJ1-5; TRBD1 matches at 9 bases. The length of the CDR3 is 13 residues. Germline V gene data show CDR1 as KGHSH and CDR2 as LQKENI. V shed 5 bases and J 6 bases; nucleotides not matched to a gene: 2. The CDR3 DNA reads as TGTGCCAGCTCATCGACAGGGGGTCAGCCCCAGCATTTT. Encoded protein: CASSSTGGQPQHF.

This sequence joins TRBV10-2 and TRBJ1-1; D not resolved. The CDR3 runs to 15 residues. Germline assignment: CDR1 WSHSY and CDR2 SAAADI. With 0 bases removed from V and 1 base from J, the gap between germline ends came to 9 bases. CDR3 sequence: CASSESMPENTEAFF. The CDR3 DNA reads as TGCGCCAGCAGTGAGTCGATGCCCGAGAACACTGAAGCTTTCTTT.

This clonotype was seen at least ten times. This chain connects TRBV20-1 to TRBJ2-1; D might be TRBD1 or TRBD2, each matching 5 bases. The CDR3 is made up of 13 amino acids. Trimming shortened V by 3 bases and J by 6 bases, and 12 bases separated the two germline ends. CDR1 DFQATT and CDR2 SNEGSKA come from the germline V gene (reference sequence). In nucleotides, the CDR3 is TGCAGTGCTAGGAGCCTGAGGGGCAATGAGCAGTTCTTC. Encoded protein: CSARSLRGNEQFF.

In its sample, this clonotype was seen many times. This chain connects TRBV14 to TRBJ2-1, with 8 bases aligning to TRBD1. This CDR3 spans 13 amino acids. Trimming cost V 4 bases and J 6 bases; bases outside gene matches: 2. CDR1 SGHDN and CDR2 FVKESK come from the germline V gene. The CDR3 protein is CASSRTGGNEQFF. CDR3 DNA sequence: TGTGCCAGCAGCCGCACAGGGGGCAATGAGCAGTTCTTC.

Only a few counts were recorded for this clonotype. The chain's CDR3 is CSAAGAGVPYNEQFF. In DNA, the CDR3 is TGCAGTGCAGCGGGGGCGGGAGTACCCTACAATGAGCAGTTCTTC. The rearrangement links TRBV20-1 to TRBJ2-1; 8 nucleotides line up with TRBD2. CDR1 DFQATT and CDR2 SNEGSKA come from the germline V gene (reference sequence). This CDR3 is 15 amino acids long. The V and J ends lost 6 bases and 2 bases, in that order; junction bases with no gene match: 9.

This clonotype has a count of ten or more. This chain connects TRBV6-6 to TRBJ1-5; the D gene is possibly TRBD1 (5 bases). Trimming left V 2 bases short and J 5 bases short, with 10 bases between. The CDR3 consists of 14 residues. In germline, CDR1 is MNHNY, CDR2 SVGAGI (reference sequence). The CDR3, as DNA: TGTGCCAGCAGTTACGGGGCGGGGGATCAGCCCCAGCATTTT. This translates into CASSYGAGDQPQHF.

This clonotype appeared many times. The rearrangement joins TRBV6-5 to TRBJ1-2, with D unclear. Trimming took off 2 bases at V and 5 bases at J, with 15 bases between the two ends. Germline V lookup: CDR1 MNHEY, CDR2 SVGAGI. The CDR3 covers 15 residues. CDR3 protein: CASSYGPASTYGYTF. DNA for the CDR3: TGTGCCAGCAGTTACGGGCCAGCTTCGACTTATGGCTACACCTTC.

This clonotype has ten or more counts. The J gene is TRBJ2-2, the V gene TRBV7-3; 9 bases match TRBD1. Losses at the gene ends were 4 bases for V and 5 bases for J; bases not matched to a gene: 11. The CDR3 length is 17 residues. Germline V gene sequence: CDR1 SGHTA, CDR2 FQGTGA. The CDR3: CASSSSSDRGYTGELFF. The CDR3 DNA sequence: TGTGCCAGCAGCTCGTCCTCGGACAGGGGCTATACCGGGGAGCTGTTTTTT.

This clonotype was counted ten times or more. The rearrangement joins TRBV19 to TRBJ2-1; D ambiguous. CDR1 and CDR2 (germline): LNHDA, SQIVND (reference sequence). V lost 1 base, J lost 4 bases, and 11 bases lay in between. The CDR3 loop spans 15 amino acids. The CDR3 DNA is TGTGCCAGTAGTATAGGGGGAAGCCCTTACAATGAGCAGTTCTTC. This gives the protein CASSIGGSPYNEQFF.

At least ten counts were recorded for this clonotype. V usage is TRBV7-2 and J usage is TRBJ1-1, with TRBD1 matching over 9 bases. Germline V CDR1 and CDR2: SGHTA, FQGNSA. Germline trimming cut 2 bases from V and 10 bases from J; bases unmatched to any gene: 8. There are 14 residues in the CDR3. CDR3 amino acids: CASSLKGQGVGAFF. Here the CDR3 DNA reads TGTGCCAGCAGCTTAAAGGGACAGGGTGTCGGAGCTTTCTTT.

The sample holds many counts of this clonotype. The genes are TRBV5-1 and TRBJ2-1; weak D call: TRBD2 (5 bases). With 0 bases removed from V and 6 bases from J, the gap between germline ends came to 16 bases. CDR1 and CDR2 from the germline V gene are SGHRS and YFSETQ. This CDR3 is built from 16 residues. CDR3 loop: CASSLVLAGGSNEQFF. Written as DNA, the CDR3 is TGCGCCAGCAGCTTGGTGCTGGCGGGCGGATCCAATGAGCAGTTCTTC.

This clonotype was seen repeatedly, ten times or more. This rearrangement joins TRBV7-6 to TRBJ2-3; perhaps TRBD1 as D (6 bases). The length of the CDR3 is 15 residues. Germline lookup yields CDR1 SGHVS and CDR2 FNYEAQ. V was clipped by 2 bases and J by 4 bases, with 13 bases between them. CDR3 sequence (DNA): TGTGCCAGCAGCTTAAATTGGGGGCAGGCAGATACGCAGTATTTT. Its protein product is CASSLNWGQADTQYF. Variable domain in full (rest from reference TRBV7-6 and TRBJ2-3): GAGVSQSPRYKVTKRGQDVALRCDPISGHVSLYWYRQALGQGPEFLTYFNYEAQQDKSGLPNDRFSAERPEGSISTLTIQRTEQRDSAMYRCASSLNWGQADTQYFGPGTRLTVL.

This clonotype was recorded many times. V usage is TRBV7-9 and J usage is TRBJ1-4; no definite D call. Germline V gene lookup returns CDR1 SEHNR and CDR2 FQNEAQ (reference sequence). This CDR3 is 12 amino acids long. V gave up 7 bases and J gave up 8 bases, with 11 bases separating them. CDR3 protein: CASKGGGEKLFF. The CDR3 DNA sequence: TGTGCCAGCAAGGGTGGAGGAGAAAAACTGTTTTTT.

Only a few counts were recorded for this clonotype. The gene calls are TRBV6-6 and TRBJ2-2; 10 positions match TRBD2. Germline CDR1 MNHNY, CDR2 SVGAGI (reference sequence). Unmatched junction bases numbered 9, after V lost 4 bases and J lost 4 bases. This CDR3 region has 17 residues. The CDR3 DNA follows: TGTGCCAGCAGTTCTTACCTAGCGGGGGCGGTCACCGGGGAGCTGTTTTTT. This sequence encodes CASSSYLAGAVTGELFF.

The table lists this clonotype with many counts. The chain employs TRBV20-1 and TRBJ2-7, with D perhaps assigned TRBD1 or TRBD2 (6 bases each). Germline-derived CDR1 and CDR2 are DFQATT and SNEGSKA (reference sequence). V shed 5 bases and J shed 5 bases, with 16 bases lying between them. The CDR3 covers 13 residues. CDR3 sequence (DNA): TGCAGTGCTGGAAGTAAGGGGGGCAACGAGCAGTACTTC. Its translation: CSAGSKGGNEQYF.